These 29 T cell receptor beta chains share one sample of origin, sequenced in a study of cytomegalovirus exposure and HLA in healthy donors. The PCR contained 60 Vbeta and 13 Jbeta primers. Method: immunoSEQ multiplex PCR; TCRdb's copy keeps in-frame clones and lacks some. The sample is made up of tens of thousands of clones, and the top ten hold roughly 2.6% of it. The sample comprised PBMCs. The receptors stem from a man aged 40-50 years in good health and CMV-seronegative.

This chain joins TRBV10-3 and TRBJ2-7; D possibly corresponds to TRBD1 (6 bases). CDR3 size: 12 residues. The V gene lost 5 bases and the J gene lost 5 bases, with 10 bases spanning the gap. The germline V gene encodes CDR1 ENHRY and CDR2 SYGVKD. The CDR3 spells CAISTGNDEQYF. For the CDR3, the DNA is TGTGCCATCAGTACAGGGAACGACGAGCAGTACTTC.

V gene TRBV7-2 combines with J gene TRBJ1-2, with D possibly being TRBD1 (5 bases). CDR3 size: 16 residues. V lost 2 bases and J lost 5, with 18 bases in between. CDR1 is SGHTA, CDR2 FQGNSA, per germline. The CDR3 DNA reads as TGTGCCAGCAGCTTATTCCGGGGGACGGAAAAATATGGCTACACCTTC. Translating gives CASSLFRGTEKYGYTF.

The chain is built from TRBV19 and TRBJ1-2, with TRBD1 matching 8 bases. Germline loops: CDR1 LNHDA, CDR2 SQIVND (reference sequence). The J segment lost 4 bases and the V segment lost 4 bases, leaving 8 bases of the junction unmatched. The CDR3 sequence is 15 residues long. The DNA for the CDR3 is TGTGCCAGTAGTAGGAGTGACAGGGGTAGCTATGGCTACACCTTC. It specifies CASSRSDRGSYGYTF.

V and J are TRBV18 and TRBJ1-1, with D perhaps TRBD1 (6 bases). Germline V gene data show CDR1 as KGHSH and CDR2 as LQKENI. The CDR3 spans 16 residues. The ends were cut back, 0 bases at V and 0 bases at J, with 11 bases in the middle. CDR3 nucleotide sequence: TGTGCCAGCTCACCACCTCGGACAGCTTTGAACACTGAAGCTTTCTTT. Protein: CASSPPRTALNTEAFF.

The chain has TRBV29-1 and TRBJ2-7, with D possibly being TRBD2 (6 bases). V lost 7 bases and J 3 bases, leaving 16 bases between the germline ends. The length of the CDR3 is 13 residues. Germline CDR1 reads SQVTM; CDR2 reads ANQGSEA. CDR3: CSGLPEGGYEQYF. Written as DNA, the CDR3 is TGCAGCGGCCTCCCGGAGGGAGGCTACGAGCAGTACTTC.

The CDR3 DNA is TGTGCCAGCAGCTTAGGGGGGGGCCCATACTTC. Translated: CASSLGGGPYF. This chain uses TRBV7-9 with TRBJ2-7, with D perhaps matching TRBD2 (7 bases). Trimming took 1 base from V and 13 from J, leaving 11 bases between them. The CDR3 totals 11 residues. Per germline, CDR1 SEHNR and CDR2 FQNEAQ (reference sequence).

The chain has TRBV4-1 and TRBJ1-5, with 8 bases lining up with TRBD1. The germline V gene has CDR1 MGHRA and CDR2 YSYEKL. The V segment lost 3 bases and the J segment 3 bases; nucleotides outside the gene matches: 10. The length of the CDR3 is 17 residues. The CDR3 DNA reads as TGCGCCAGCAGCCAGACCCGGGACAGGCGAAACAATCAGCCCCAGCATTTT. This codes for CASSQTRDRRNNQPQHF.

As for this clone: This sample includes further DNA sequences coding for the same CDR3. V and J are TRBV9 and TRBJ2-5; TRBD2 matches at 10 bases. The CDR3 contains 16 residues. V dropped 3 bases and J dropped 5; count of bases not matched to a gene: 10. Germline-derived CDR1 and CDR2 are SGDLS and YYNGEE. CDR3 amino acids: CASSGVAGGLGETQYF. The CDR3 DNA follows: TGTGCCAGCAGCGGCGTAGCGGGGGGCCTGGGGGAGACCCAGTACTTC.

This chain links TRBV5-4 with TRBJ2-3; maybe TRBD1 (5 bases). Per germline, CDR1 SGHNT and CDR2 YYREEE (reference sequence). This CDR3 is 14 amino acids long. The V gene lost 2 bases and the J gene lost 4 bases, with 11 bases spanning the gap. The CDR3 here is CASSFQAGSDTQYF. The CDR3 nucleotides read TGTGCCAGCAGCTTCCAGGCAGGGTCAGATACGCAGTATTTT. Supplemented by reference TRBV5-4 and TRBJ2-3, the full variable domain reads ETGVTQSPTHLIKTRGQQVTLRCSSQSGHNTVSWYQQALGQGPQFIFQYYREEENGRGNFPPRFSGLQFPNYSSELNVNALELDDSALYLCASSFQAGSDTQYFGPGTRLTVL.

CDR3 DNA: TGTGCCAGCAGTGGATGGACAGGGCCTGGGGCCAACGTCCTGACTTTC. It translates to CASSGWTGPGANVLTF. This sequence joins TRBV6-1 and TRBJ2-6; the match to TRBD1 covers 8 bases. With V trimmed by 4 bases and J by 2 bases, 4 bases remained unmatched. CDR3 length: 16 residues. Germline CDR1 and CDR2: MNHNS and SASEGT.

The chain recombines TRBV11-3 with TRBJ1-5; 9 nucleotides agree with TRBD1. The CDR3 is 15 amino acids. CDR1 is SGHNT and CDR2 is YENEEA in the germline V gene. Germline trimming cut 5 bases from V and 5 bases from J; bases unmatched to any gene: 7. The CDR3 reads CASSSPGTGYQPQHF. The CDR3 coding sequence is TGTGCCAGCAGCAGTCCCGGGACAGGGTATCAGCCCCAGCATTTT.

The rearrangement uses TRBV11-2 and TRBJ1-1; TRBD1 is a possible D gene (6 bases). Germline lookup yields CDR1 SGHAT and CDR2 FQNNGV. CDR3 length: 14 amino acids. V shed 1 base and J shed 6 bases, with 12 bases lying between them. CDR3 sequence reads: CASSLVGGRSEAFF. DNA for the CDR3: TGTGCCAGCAGCTTAGTCGGGGGGCGGTCTGAAGCTTTCTTT. The full variable domain, with the rest looked up from reference TRBV11-2 and TRBJ1-1, is EAGVAQSPRYKIIEKRQSVAFWCNPISGHATLYWYQQILGQGPKLLIQFQNNGVVDDSQLPKDRFSAERLKGVDSTLKIQPAKLEDSAVYLCASSLVGGRSEAFFGQGTRLTVV.

V gene TRBV10-3 combines with J gene TRBJ2-7, with TRBD1 matching over 8 bases. The germline gives CDR1 ENHRY, CDR2 SYGVKD. Trimming removed 4 bases from V and 6 bases from J; junction bases left unmatched: 11. The CDR3 contains 15 residues. CDR3 DNA sequence: TGTGCCATCAGTGGCCCAGCGGACAGGGCGGTCGAGCAGTACTTC. It encodes CAISGPADRAVEQYF.

V usage is TRBV4-1 and J usage is TRBJ2-1, with D perhaps TRBD2 (8 bases). The germline gives CDR1 MGHRA, CDR2 YSYEKL. Trimming shortened V by 3 bases and J by 3 bases, and 18 bases separated the two germline ends. The CDR3 has 17 amino acids. This CDR3 is CASSQKGAGGGYNEQFF. CDR3 nucleotides: TGCGCCAGCAGCCAGAAGGGGGCGGGGGGAGGCTACAATGAGCAGTTCTTC.

The chain combines TRBV5-4 with TRBJ1-2, with D hard to call. V was clipped by 4 bases and J by 8 bases, with 15 bases between them. The CDR3 is 13 amino acids. Germline CDR1 SGHNT, CDR2 YYREEE (reference sequence). The CDR3 region is CASSVSGVSGYTF. CDR3 nucleotides: TGTGCCAGCAGCGTGTCCGGGGTAAGCGGCTACACCTTC. Looking up the rest from reference TRBV5-4 and TRBJ1-2 gives the full variable domain: ETGVTQSPTHLIKTRGQQVTLRCSSQSGHNTVSWYQQALGQGPQFIFQYYREEENGRGNFPPRFSGLQFPNYSSELNVNALELDDSALYLCASSVSGVSGYTFGSGTRLTVV.

The chain is built from TRBV5-1 and TRBJ1-1; D unresolved. With 1 base removed from V and 8 bases from J, the gap between germline ends came to 15 bases. The length of the CDR3 is 14 residues. Germline V gene lookup returns CDR1 SGHRS and CDR2 YFSETQ. The CDR3 is CASSLTLMGSEAFF. CDR3 sequence (DNA): TGCGCCAGCAGCTTGACTCTGATGGGCAGCGAAGCTTTCTTT.

As for this clone: Other DNA sequences in the sample encode the same CDR3. V and J are TRBV6-5 and TRBJ2-7; D might be TRBD2 (6 bases). Germline V CDR1 and CDR2: MNHEY, SVGAGI. V was cut by 5 bases and J by 2 bases, with 16 bases left in between. The CDR3 extends over 15 amino acids. The CDR3 nucleotides are TGTGCCAGCAGTCGGGGGTCGACTACCCCCTACGAGCAGTACTTC. The encoded protein is CASSRGSTTPYEQYF.

The chain links TRBV5-6 to TRBJ1-5; D unresolved. The V end was cut by 6 bases, the J end by 2 bases, with 12 bases between. Germline CDR1 SGHDT, CDR2 YYEEEE. This CDR3 has 14 residues. As DNA, the CDR3 is TGTGCCAGCAAATCCTATCCCGGCAATCAGCCCCAGCATTTT. Protein sequence: CASKSYPGNQPQHF.

The chain uses TRBV5-1 and TRBJ1-1; TRBD1 is a possible D gene (5 bases). CDR1 is SGHRS and CDR2 is YFSETQ in the germline V gene. The CDR3 contains 13 residues. Trimming took 0 bases from V and 5 from J, leaving 8 bases between them. CDR3 bases: TGCGCCAGCAGCTTGGCGGGGGAAACTGAAGCTTTCTTT. Protein: CASSLAGETEAFF.

The chain employs TRBV11-2 and TRBJ1-5, with a possible D match to TRBD1 (5 bases). V lost 5 bases, J lost 3 bases, and 11 bases lay in between. Per germline, CDR1 SGHAT and CDR2 FQNNGV. This CDR3 has 14 residues. The CDR3 reads CASSLDRFNQPQHF. CDR3 DNA: TGTGCCAGCAGCCTCGACAGATTCAATCAGCCCCAGCATTTT. The full variable domain, rest sourced from reference TRBV11-2 and TRBJ1-5, is EAGVAQSPRYKIIEKRQSVAFWCNPISGHATLYWYQQILGQGPKLLIQFQNNGVVDDSQLPKDRFSAERLKGVDSTLKIQPAKLEDSAVYLCASSLDRFNQPQHFGDGTRLSIL.

J is TRBJ2-5 and V is TRBV7-8, with 9 nucleotides matching TRBD1. The CDR3 totals 16 residues. The germline V gene encodes CDR1 SGHVS and CDR2 FQNEAQ. V lost 3 bases to trimming and J lost 5 bases; unmatched junction nucleotides: 10. The CDR3 protein is CASSFRDRALAETQYF. The CDR3 region has the DNA TGTGCCAGCAGCTTCCGGGACAGGGCTTTAGCGGAGACCCAGTACTTC.

The genes are TRBV19 and TRBJ2-1, with no clear D. The CDR3 length is 14 residues. The V end lost 0 bases, the J end lost 6 bases, and 9 bases lay between the germline ends. Germline values: CDR1 LNHDA, CDR2 SQIVND (reference sequence). CDR3 nucleotides: TGTGCCAGTAGTATAGATCGGGTAAGCAATGAGCAGTTCTTC. Translated: CASSIDRVSNEQFF.

This CDR3 is CASSYKAGGEYEQYF. The CDR3 coding sequence is TGTGCCAGCAGTTACAAAGCGGGGGGTGAGTACGAGCAGTACTTC. This chain joins TRBV6-5 and TRBJ2-5; 9 nucleotides match TRBD2. The DNA end lines up better with TRBJ2-7; the J call may be wrong. The germline V gene encodes CDR1 MNHEY and CDR2 SVGAGI. This CDR3 has 15 residues.

This chain links TRBV13 with TRBJ2-2; D gene unclear. CDR1 and CDR2 (germline): PRHDT, FYEKMQ (reference sequence). The V end was cut by 6 bases, the J end by 7 bases, with 6 bases between. The CDR3 length is 11 residues. In DNA, the CDR3 is TGTGCCAGCAGGTACTACGGGGAGCTGTTTTTT. It encodes CASRYYGELFF.

The chain links TRBV6-1 to TRBJ2-7; D remains unclear. V gave up 3 bases and J gave up 0 bases, with 9 bases separating them. The CDR3 has 14 residues. The germline gives CDR1 MNHNS, CDR2 SASEGT. The CDR3 sequence is CASSDMRSSYEQYF. CDR3 sequence (DNA): TGTGCCAGCAGTGACATGCGGAGCTCCTACGAGCAGTACTTC.

The chain couples TRBV27 to TRBJ1-1, with D hard to call. The CDR3 consists of 14 residues. Germline V gives CDR1 MNHEY, CDR2 SMNVEV (reference sequence). The V end lost 5 bases, the J end lost 2 bases, and 12 bases lay between the germline ends. The CDR3 DNA sequence: TGTGCCAGCAGTCTCTGGGAGGGAAACACTGAAGCTTTCTTT. It specifies CASSLWEGNTEAFF.

The CDR3 reads CSVQGVDTEAFF. The DNA of the CDR3 is TGCAGCGTTCAGGGGGTAGACACTGAAGCTTTCTTT. V and J are TRBV29-1 and TRBJ1-1; 7 positions match TRBD1. The CDR3 runs 12 residues. V gave up 5 bases and J gave up 3 bases; unmatched junction bases: 3. Looked up from germline, CDR1 is SQVTM and CDR2 is ANQGSEA.

The CDR3 sequence is CASSSMGDRSYGYTF. For the CDR3, the DNA is TGTGCCAGCAGTTCCATGGGTGACAGGTCCTATGGCTACACCTTC. The V and J genes are TRBV28 and TRBJ1-2; tentatively, D is TRBD1 (6 bases). This CDR3 has 15 residues. From germline, CDR1 is MDHEN and CDR2 SYDVKM. V was cut by 4 bases and J by 4 bases, with 16 bases left in between.

J is TRBJ1-6 and V is TRBV6-5, with unresolved D. The V and J ends lost 0 bases and 6 bases respectively, with 12 bases between them. Germline V CDR1 and CDR2: MNHEY, SVGAGI. This CDR3 is 16 amino acids long. This CDR3 is CASSYSIQAGNSPLHF. In DNA form, the CDR3 reads TGTGCCAGCAGTTACTCGATCCAAGCGGGTAATTCACCCCTCCACTTT.